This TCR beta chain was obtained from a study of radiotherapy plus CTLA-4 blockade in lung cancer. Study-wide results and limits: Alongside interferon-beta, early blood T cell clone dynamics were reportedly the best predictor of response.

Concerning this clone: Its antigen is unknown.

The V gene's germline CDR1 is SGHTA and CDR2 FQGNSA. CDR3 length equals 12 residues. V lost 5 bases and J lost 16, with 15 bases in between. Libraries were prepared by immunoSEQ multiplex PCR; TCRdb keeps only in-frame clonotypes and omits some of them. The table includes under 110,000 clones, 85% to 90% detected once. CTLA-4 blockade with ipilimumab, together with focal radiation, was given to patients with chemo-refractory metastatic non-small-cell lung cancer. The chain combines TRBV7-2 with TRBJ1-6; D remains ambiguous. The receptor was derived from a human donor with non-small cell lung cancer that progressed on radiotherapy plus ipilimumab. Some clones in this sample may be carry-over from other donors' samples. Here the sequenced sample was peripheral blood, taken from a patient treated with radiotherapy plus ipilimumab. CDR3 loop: CASSVGSGLLHF. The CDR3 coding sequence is TGTGCCAGCAGCGTCGGATCGGGGTTGCTCCACTTT. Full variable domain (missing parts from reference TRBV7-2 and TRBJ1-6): GAGVSQSPSNKVTEKGKDVELRCDPISGHTALYWYRQSLGQGLEFLIYFQGNSAPDKSGLPSDRFSAERTGGSVSTLTIQRTQQEDSAVYLCASSVGSGLLHFGNGTRLTVT.